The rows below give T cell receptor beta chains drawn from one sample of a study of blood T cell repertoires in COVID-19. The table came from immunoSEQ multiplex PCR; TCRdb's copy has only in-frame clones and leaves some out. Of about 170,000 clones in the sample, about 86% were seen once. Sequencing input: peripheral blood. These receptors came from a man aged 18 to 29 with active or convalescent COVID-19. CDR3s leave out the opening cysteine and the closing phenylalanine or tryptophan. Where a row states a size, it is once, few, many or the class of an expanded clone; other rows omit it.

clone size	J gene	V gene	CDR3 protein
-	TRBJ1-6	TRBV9	ASSVGGPSSYNSPLH
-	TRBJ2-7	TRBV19	ASSSPLERGRTYEQY
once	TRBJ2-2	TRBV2	ASRSGQGGVLF
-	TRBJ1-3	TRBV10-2	ASSGLTSSGNTIY
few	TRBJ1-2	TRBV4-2	ASSQDWTGTTTNYGYT
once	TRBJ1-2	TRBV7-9	ASSPTGSDGYT
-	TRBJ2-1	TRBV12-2	ASRFPDAGLAGVLGSSEQF
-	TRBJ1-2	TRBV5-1	ASSLTESTGTGYT
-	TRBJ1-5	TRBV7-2	ASSLGGTAGLNQPQH
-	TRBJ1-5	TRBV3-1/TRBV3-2	ASSQGPGGTGSFWLPQH
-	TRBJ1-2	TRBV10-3	AIRSYGYT
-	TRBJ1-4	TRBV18	ASSPDTSTNEKLF
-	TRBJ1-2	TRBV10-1	ASSDRDRRYYGYT
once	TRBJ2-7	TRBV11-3	ASSPDTYEQY
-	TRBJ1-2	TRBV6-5	ASFPGQGHGYT
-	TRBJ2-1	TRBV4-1	ASSQIAGAVV
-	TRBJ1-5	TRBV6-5	ASSQQGDGNQPQH
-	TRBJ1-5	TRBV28	ASSGDRGEFNQPQH
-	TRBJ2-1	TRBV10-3	AISEIANNEQF
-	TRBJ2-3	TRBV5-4	ASSLGGREEDTQY